This note documents a single T cell receptor (beta chain) sequence. Its antigen is unknown. The germline gives CDR1 LNHDA, CDR2 SQIVND (reference sequence). Trimming stripped 3 bases from V and 4 bases from J, with 15 bases between. The CDR3 loop spans 16 amino acids. TCRbeta library construction was performed incorporating unique molecular identifiers. TCRdb reanalysed the PCR reads using MiXCR and keeps one entry per CDR3 protein. The sample has fewer than 20,000 distinct CDR3 sequences; around 5.1% are singletons. The sample originates from a study of T-cell reconstitution after alpha-beta-depleted transplantation in children. Findings and caveats of the study: Reported findings indicate that, about two months after transplant, alpha-beta T cells came from several hundred expanded clones, which were derived from non-depleted graft cells. At the one-year point after transplant, T-cell counts and TCRbeta diversity were found to come mostly from T cells that had been newly produced.

The starting material was PBMCs, obtained before TCRalphabeta/CD19-depleted stem cell transplant. V and J are TRBV19 and TRBJ1-4, with D hard to call. This TCR derives from a boy aged 10-17 years with acute lymphoblastic leukemia, due to receive a stem cell transplant. CDR3 nucleotides: TGTGCCAGTAGTATTCTGTTGACACCTGTTAATGAAAAACTGTTTTTT. Encoded protein: CASSILLTPVNEKLFF.